This T cell receptor beta chain was recovered during a study of T cells in Graves' hyperthyroidism and ophthalmopathy. The CDR3 is 15 residues long. Trimming took 2 bases from V and 1 from J, leaving 11 bases between them. Per the germline V gene, CDR1 is MNHNY and CDR2 is SVGAGI (reference sequence). Study-level findings and limits: Ophthalmopathy, as predicted by the model, came a median around 6.7 months after the prediction.

As concerns this clonotype: Its antigen is unknown.

From RNA transcripts, TCR beta CDR3 regions were amplified. The HTBI set primed first-round TCR CDR3 RT-PCR. TCRdb reprocessed the multiplex PCR reads with MiXCR, giving one entry per CDR3 protein. The sample consists of nearly 750,000 distinct CDR3 sequences, about 35% of them appearing once. The J gene is TRBJ2-5, the V gene TRBV6-6; D may be TRBD2 (7 bases). This TCR was recovered from a woman aged 40 to 50 with Graves' hyperthyroidism. The sample consisted of blood. CDR3 loop: CASSYGGGPQETQYF. The CDR3, as DNA: TGTGCCAGCAGTTACGGGGGGGGGCCCCAAGAGACCCAGTACTTC.